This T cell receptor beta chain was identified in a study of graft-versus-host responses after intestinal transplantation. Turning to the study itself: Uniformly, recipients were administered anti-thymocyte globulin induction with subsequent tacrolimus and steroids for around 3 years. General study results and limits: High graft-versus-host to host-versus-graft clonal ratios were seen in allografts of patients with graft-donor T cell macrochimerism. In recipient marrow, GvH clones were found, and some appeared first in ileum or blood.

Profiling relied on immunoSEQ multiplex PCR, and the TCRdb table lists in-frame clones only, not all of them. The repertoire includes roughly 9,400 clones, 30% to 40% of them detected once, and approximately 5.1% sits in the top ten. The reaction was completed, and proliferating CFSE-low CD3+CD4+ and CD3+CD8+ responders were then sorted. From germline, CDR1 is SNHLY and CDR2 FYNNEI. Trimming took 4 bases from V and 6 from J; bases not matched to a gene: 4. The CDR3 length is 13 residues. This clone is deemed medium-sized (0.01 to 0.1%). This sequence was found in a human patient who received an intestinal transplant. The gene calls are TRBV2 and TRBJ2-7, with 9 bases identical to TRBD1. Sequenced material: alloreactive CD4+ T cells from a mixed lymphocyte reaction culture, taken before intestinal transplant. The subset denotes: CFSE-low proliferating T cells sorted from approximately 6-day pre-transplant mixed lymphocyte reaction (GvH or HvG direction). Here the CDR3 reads CASSGTGVSEQYF. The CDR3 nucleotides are TGTGCCAGCAGTGGGACAGGGGTCAGCGAGCAGTACTTC.